This T cell receptor (beta chain) stems from a study of T-cell reconstitution after alpha-beta-depleted transplantation in children. This clonotype showed up just a few times. Antigen: not known. TCRbeta library preparation incorporated unique molecular identifiers. Each CDR3 protein gets one entry after TCRdb re-called the PCR reads with MiXCR. Seen here are approximately 500,000 distinct CDR3 sequences, about a quarter observed once, and the top ten hold less than 40%. Study-level findings and limits: T-cell counts and diversity at one year following transplant were attributed mainly to newly produced T cells. Several hundred expanded graft clones reportedly were the source of alpha-beta T cells about two months after transplant. Surviving recipient T cells and thymic progenitors produced the high day-60 TCRbeta diversity seen in some patients.

The germline V gene encodes CDR1 MNHNS and CDR2 SASEGT. This CDR3 has 15 residues. The V gene end was trimmed by 5 bases and the J gene end by 5 bases; junction bases not matched to a gene: 8. The sample here was PBMCs, taken before TCRalphabeta/CD19-depleted stem cell transplant. V and J are TRBV6-1 and TRBJ2-5, with 10 nucleotides matching TRBD2. The sequence was collected from a boy under two years old with Wiskott-Aldrich syndrome, due to receive a stem cell transplant. CDR3 nucleotide sequence: TGTGCCAGCAGTATAGCGGGAGGATCTGCGGAGACCCAGTACTTC. This sequence encodes CASSIAGGSAETQYF.